These 24 T cell receptor beta chains were all obtained from the same sample, sequenced in a study of blood T cell repertoires in COVID-19. Only in-frame clones appear in the TCRdb table, and some are missing; sequencing was by immunoSEQ multiplex PCR. The sample shows about 330,000 clones, nearly 90% of them seen only once. The sequencing sample was made of PBMCs or T cells enriched from blood (not recorded which). Receptor source: a woman in her 30s who had recovered from COVID-19.

The rearrangement links TRBV3-1 (or the pseudogene TRBV3-2) to TRBJ2-6; D gene uncertain. Germline CDR1 LGHDT, CDR2 YNNKEL (reference sequence). This CDR3 contains 14 residues. V was shortened by 4 bases and J by 2 bases, with 6 bases between the two germline ends. CDR3 amino acids: CASSLPTGANVLTF. The CDR3 nucleotides read TGTGCCAGCAGCCTACCTACTGGGGCCAACGTCCTGACTTTC.

The chain uses TRBV5-6 and TRBJ1-5; maybe TRBD1 (5 bases). V lost 4 bases and J lost 0, with 11 bases in between. CDR3 size: 15 residues. CDR1 and CDR2 (germline): SGHDT, YYEEEE. Here the CDR3 DNA reads TGTGCCAGCAGCCAAGGACATAGTAGCAATCAGCCCCAGCATTTT. This encodes CASSQGHSSNQPQHF.

The chain links TRBV25-1 to TRBJ1-1; TRBD1 agrees at 9 bases. Unmatched junction bases numbered 2, after V lost 3 bases and J lost 0 bases. CDR3 length: 15 residues. Germline loops: CDR1 MGHDK, CDR2 SYGVNS. The CDR3, as DNA: TGTGCCAGCAGTGACTGGACAGGGGTGAACACTGAAGCTTTCTTT. This gives the protein CASSDWTGVNTEAFF.

Of note for this clone: Other DNA sequences in the same sample also yield this CDR3. This chain links TRBV9 with TRBJ1-1, with D maybe TRBD1 (5 bases). Trimming left V 0 bases short and J 0 bases short, with 6 bases between. The CDR3 is made up of 14 amino acids. The germline CDR1 and CDR2 sequences are SGDLS and YYNGEE. CDR3 amino acids: CASSVGGVNTEAFF. CDR3 coding DNA: TGTGCCAGCAGCGTAGGGGGGGTGAACACTGAAGCTTTCTTT.

The rearrangement links TRBV19 to TRBJ2-1; 8 bases are shared with TRBD2. CDR3 length: 17 amino acids. With 5 bases clipped from V and 1 base from J, the junction kept 10 bases outside the gene matches. Germline-derived CDR1 and CDR2 are LNHDA and SQIVND (reference sequence). In DNA, the CDR3 is TGTGCCAGTAGTGTTATAACCGGGACTAGGTCCTACAATGAGCAGTTCTTC. Protein: CASSVITGTRSYNEQFF.

The genes are TRBV7-2 and TRBJ1-6, with D tentatively TRBD1 (6 bases). Germline V gene data show CDR1 as SGHTA and CDR2 as FQGNSA. The CDR3 totals 15 residues. V was clipped by 4 bases and J by 9 bases, with 16 bases between them. This CDR3 reads CASSSGTSTSSPLHF. The CDR3 nucleotides read TGTGCCAGCAGCTCTGGGACAAGCACGAGTTCACCCCTCCACTTT.

The chain combines TRBV3-1 (or the pseudogene TRBV3-2) with TRBJ2-1; 8 positions agree with TRBD2. V was pared by 1 base and J by 8 bases, with 4 bases of the junction left unmatched. Germline V CDR1 and CDR2: LGHDT, YNNKEL (reference sequence). The CDR3 has 14 residues. CDR3 sequence reads: CASSQAGGPHEQFF. The DNA for the CDR3 is TGTGCCAGCAGCCAAGCGGGGGGGCCCCATGAGCAGTTCTTC.

The chain carries TRBV29-1 and TRBJ2-5, with TRBD2 identical over 7 bases. V shed 5 bases, J shed 5 bases, and the junction held 14 bases outside the gene matches. The CDR3 is 15 residues long. CDR1 SQVTM and CDR2 ANQGSEA come from the germline V gene. CDR3 sequence: CSVLGGLQGGETQYF. CDR3 nucleotides: TGCAGCGTTTTGGGAGGGCTGCAGGGAGGGGAGACCCAGTACTTC.

V and J are TRBV7-9 and TRBJ2-7, with TRBD1 matching 7 bases. With V trimmed by 7 bases and J by 2 bases, 8 bases remained unmatched. The CDR3 runs to 14 residues. Germline CDR1 is SEHNR and CDR2 is FQNEAQ (reference sequence). The CDR3 reads CASTYKGAPYEQYF. DNA for the CDR3: TGTGCCAGCACTTACAAGGGGGCCCCCTACGAGCAGTACTTC.

This clone was seen a few times. The chain recombines TRBV25-1 with TRBJ1-1, with a weak D call TRBD1 (5 bases). The germline CDR1 and CDR2 sequences are MGHDK and SYGVNS. V was clipped by 3 bases and J by 4 bases, with 9 bases between them. CDR3 length: 13 residues. CDR3 residues: CASSDGAGTEAFF. CDR3 nucleotides: TGTGCCAGCAGTGATGGGGCAGGCACTGAAGCTTTCTTT.

The rearrangement uses TRBV19 and TRBJ2-3, with 11 bases that match TRBD1. The CDR3 is made up of 16 amino acids. Trimming removed 6 bases from V and 4 bases from J; junction bases left unmatched: 9. CDR1 is LNHDA and CDR2 is SQIVND in the germline V gene (reference sequence). CDR3 in DNA: TGTGCCAGTAGAGGTGGCGGACAGGGGGCATCAGATACGCAGTATTTT. This translates into CASRGGGQGASDTQYF.

The V and J genes are TRBV19 and TRBJ2-3; D call uncertain. The CDR3 extends over 17 amino acids. Germline CDR1 reads LNHDA; CDR2 reads SQIVND (reference sequence). Between the trimmed V and J ends, which lost 4 bases and 0 bases, there was a span of 17 bases. The CDR3 coding sequence is TGTGCCAGTAGTACGTCGTCGACACTTTCTAGCACAGATACGCAGTATTTT. Translated, it gives CASSTSSTLSSTDTQYF.

The chain combines TRBV5-1 with TRBJ1-2; TRBD1 aligns across 9 bases. The CDR3 is 13 residues long. Germline CDR1 reads SGHRS; CDR2 reads YFSETQ. With V trimmed by 3 bases and J by 6 bases, 3 bases remained unmatched. The CDR3 here is CASSWGDRDGYTF. For the CDR3, the DNA is TGCGCCAGCAGCTGGGGGGACAGGGATGGCTACACCTTC.

The genes are TRBV6-2 or TRBV6-3 and TRBJ1-5, with TRBD1 matching over 7 bases. Germline V gives CDR1 MNHEY, CDR2 SVGEGT. This CDR3 spans 13 amino acids. V lost 5 bases and J lost 7; bases outside the gene matches: 5. The CDR3 DNA reads as TGTGCCAGCAGTGACAGGGCGGCGCAGCCCCAGCATTTT. Translated: CASSDRAAQPQHF.

The rearrangement links TRBV7-8 to TRBJ1-2; TRBD1 matches at 7 bases. The germline V gene encodes CDR1 SGHVS and CDR2 FQNEAQ. CDR3 size: 15 residues. V was clipped by 3 bases and J by 4 bases; unmatched bases: 8. The CDR3 reads CASSLAGQNTYGYTF. In nucleotides, the CDR3 is TGTGCCAGCAGCTTGGCGGGACAGAATACCTATGGCTACACCTTC.

This chain links TRBV15 with TRBJ2-3; the D is unclear. Germline CDR1 is LNHNV and CDR2 is YYDKDF (reference sequence). V lost 0 bases, J lost 4 bases, and 5 bases lay in between. This CDR3 region has 13 residues. The DNA for the CDR3 is TGTGCCACCAGCAGAGATCAGTCAGATACGCAGTATTTT. This translates into CATSRDQSDTQYF.

The chain joins TRBV5-1 to TRBJ2-1; 13 positions match TRBD2. CDR1 and CDR2 from the germline V gene are SGHRS and YFSETQ. The CDR3 spans 18 residues. V lost 3 bases and J lost 0; bases outside the gene matches: 6. The CDR3 sequence is CASSWGLAGPLSYNEQFF. The DNA of the CDR3 is TGCGCCAGCAGCTGGGGACTAGCGGGGCCACTCTCCTACAATGAGCAGTTCTTC.

This clone has a handful of counts. Compared with germline, one end of the junction differs, possibly owing to a read error. The chain recombines TRBV7-7 with TRBJ2-1, with 7 bases fitting TRBD2. The CDR3 extends over 16 amino acids. The germline V gene has CDR1 SSHAT and CDR2 FNYEAQ (reference sequence). Written as DNA, the CDR3 is TGTGCTAGCAGCTTAGCGCCTGGCGGGGGATACAATGAGCAGTTCTTC. Its translation: CASSLAPGGGYNEQFF.

This chain uses TRBV4-2 with TRBJ2-2; D might be TRBD2 (6 bases). Germline assignment: CDR1 LGHNA and CDR2 YNFKEQ. The V end lost 0 bases, the J end lost 6 bases, and 11 bases lay between the germline ends. This CDR3 region has 15 residues. As DNA, the CDR3 is TGTGCCAGCAGCCAAGATCTAGGGGAGGCCGGGGAGCTGTTTTTT. This sequence encodes CASSQDLGEAGELFF.

This chain joins TRBV5-1 and TRBJ1-1; D unresolved. V gave up 0 bases and J gave up 1 base, with 7 bases separating them. Germline CDR1 is SGHRS and CDR2 is YFSETQ. This CDR3 spans 14 amino acids. The CDR3 DNA sequence: TGCGCCAGCAGCTTGGCCTTAGCGAACACTGAAGCTTTCTTT. This translates into CASSLALANTEAFF.

The CDR3 is CASSQRRGGQQDTQYF. As DNA, the CDR3 is TGTGCCAGCAGCCAACGGCGCGGGGGGCAACAAGATACGCAGTATTTT. The V gene is TRBV4-2, the J gene TRBJ2-3; TRBD2 matches 8 bases. CDR1 LGHNA and CDR2 YNFKEQ come from the germline V gene. The CDR3 covers 16 residues. J gave up 5 bases and V 2 bases, and 9 bases lay outside the gene matches.

V and J are TRBV9 and TRBJ2-5; perhaps TRBD1 as D (6 bases). V was trimmed by 0 bases and J by 1 base, leaving 13 bases between them. Germline V lookup: CDR1 SGDLS, CDR2 YYNGEE. The CDR3 has 16 amino acids. This CDR3 reads CASSVGIRGTQETQYF. CDR3 DNA: TGTGCCAGCAGCGTAGGGATCAGGGGCACCCAAGAGACCCAGTACTTC.

V usage is TRBV29-1 and J usage is TRBJ1-3, with D uncertain. The germline V and J ends were trimmed by 1 base and 7 bases, with 14 bases remaining between them. From germline, CDR1 is SQVTM and CDR2 ANQGSEA. The CDR3 is 14 residues long. CDR3 sequence reads: CSVEVERRGNTIYF. The CDR3 DNA is TGCAGCGTTGAAGTGGAAAGGCGCGGGAACACCATATATTTT.

The V call is TRBV6-5, the J call TRBJ1-2, with 8 bases lining up with TRBD1. This CDR3 is built from 13 residues. The V and J ends lost 6 bases and 8 bases, in that order; junction bases with no gene match: 8. CDR1 and CDR2 (germline): MNHEY, SVGAGI. The CDR3 spells CASREAAGGGYTF. The CDR3 DNA sequence: TGTGCCAGCAGGGAGGCCGCAGGGGGCGGCTACACCTTC.